This T cell receptor (beta chain) came from a study of blood T cell repertoires in COVID-19. Assay: immunoSEQ multiplex PCR; the TCRdb copy retains only in-frame clones and omits some. The table includes around 70,000 clones, around 93% detected once. The V end was cut by 3 bases, the J end by 3 bases, with 7 bases between. Per the germline V gene, CDR1 is MDHEN and CDR2 is SYDVKM. The CDR3 covers 13 residues. The source material was peripheral blood. The rearrangement uses TRBV28 and TRBJ2-3, with D unclear. This sequence originates from a human donor in a cohort sampled during active COVID-19. The CDR3 reads CASSFPVTDTQYF. DNA for the CDR3: TGTGCCAGCAGTTTCCCCGTGACAGATACGCAGTATTTT.